This T cell receptor (beta chain) emerged from a study of T cells after yellow fever vaccination. The study, taken as a whole, reports: Bulk-population clonotypes that are abundant could appear as contaminants in FACS-sorted repertoires. Re-detected after boosting: most primary clones, 96% of CD4 and roughly 88% of CD8.

TCRdb re-called the 5' RACE reads through MiXCR, storing one row per CDR3 protein. The sample shows hundreds of thousands of distinct CDR3 sequences, more than 9% of them seen only once. Germline assignment: CDR1 DFQATT and CDR2 SNEGSKA (reference sequence). Trimming at V came to 5 bases and at J to 8 bases, leaving 8 bases not matched to a gene. The CDR3 covers 13 residues. A few counts support this clonotype. Its specificity is not known. The source was PBMCs, collected on the day of the yellow fever booster vaccination. This clonotype originated in a man aged 30 to 45 who received the YFV17D yellow fever vaccine. The chain recombines TRBV20-1 with TRBJ2-1; 8 bases are a match to TRBD2. CDR3 sequence: CSAPGLVSDEQFF. CDR3 DNA sequence: TGCAGTGCTCCGGGACTAGTTAGCGATGAGCAGTTCTTC.